Each of the 14 T cell receptor beta chains below was sequenced from the same sample in a study of T cell changes during pregnancy in multiple sclerosis. TCRdb keeps only in-frame clones here, not all; method: immunoSEQ multiplex PCR. The repertoire has some 80,000 clones, over 90% of them found once; the top ten carry 2% to 3%. Material: peripheral blood, obtained in the third trimester of pregnancy. Receptors were obtained from a female donor with multiple sclerosis, enrolled in a pregnancy study.

The chain uses TRBV7-6 and TRBJ2-2; 7 bases agree with TRBD1. Unmatched junction bases numbered 5, after V lost 4 bases and J lost 0 bases. The CDR3 consists of 16 residues. Germline values: CDR1 SGHVS, CDR2 FNYEAQ. This CDR3 is CASSYPGQPNTGELFF. In nucleotides, the CDR3 is TGTGCCAGCAGCTACCCGGGACAGCCGAACACCGGGGAGCTGTTTTTT.

This chain joins TRBV7-6 and TRBJ2-1; no clear D gene. V lost 2 bases and J lost 7, with 6 bases in between. CDR3 size: 12 residues. Per germline, CDR1 SGHVS and CDR2 FNYEAQ. The CDR3, as DNA: TGTGCCAGCAGCTTAAAAGCTAATGAGCAGTTCTTC. Its translation is CASSLKANEQFF.

The table lists this clone with a count of one. The chain carries TRBV11-2 and TRBJ2-7, with unresolved D. With 7 bases removed from V and 3 bases from J, the gap between germline ends came to 19 bases. CDR3 length equals 15 residues. Germline V gives CDR1 SGHAT, CDR2 FQNNGV. The CDR3: CASNALGLSDYEQYF. CDR3 sequence (DNA): TGTGCCAGCAACGCTTTGGGCCTTTCGGACTACGAGCAGTACTTC.

The chain combines TRBV10-3 with TRBJ1-1; 7 bases are a match to TRBD1. With V trimmed by 4 bases and J by 1 base, 3 bases remained unmatched. CDR1 and CDR2 from the germline V gene are ENHRY and SYGVKD. The length of the CDR3 is 14 residues. The CDR3 nucleotides are TGTGCCATCAGTGTAGGGACAGCGAACACTGAAGCTTTCTTT. As protein: CAISVGTANTEAFF.

The chain is built from TRBV19 and TRBJ1-1; D remains unclear. Trimming stripped 2 bases from V and 6 bases from J, with 7 bases between. This CDR3 contains 12 residues. CDR1 and CDR2 from the germline V gene are LNHDA and SQIVND (reference sequence). The CDR3 bases are TGTGCCAGTAGTATATACCAGTCTGAAGCTTTCTTT. It specifies CASSIYQSEAFF. Looking up the rest from reference TRBV19 and TRBJ1-1 gives the full variable domain: DGGITQSPKYLFRKEGQNVTLSCEQNLNHDAMYWYRQDPGQGLRLIYYSQIVNDFQKGDIAEGYSVSREKKESFPLTVTSAQKNPTAFYLCASSIYQSEAFFGQGTRLTVV.

The chain recombines TRBV18 with TRBJ1-1; possibly TRBD1 for D (6 bases). This CDR3 is 14 amino acids long. Germline CDR1 and CDR2: KGHSH and LQKENI. Trimming stripped 6 bases from V and 5 bases from J, with 16 bases between. Here the CDR3 DNA reads TGTGCCAGCTCTGCCTCGGGGGGCAAGACTGAAGCTTTCTTT. Amino acid sequence: CASSASGGKTEAFF.

This sequence joins TRBV7-2 and TRBJ2-7; 10 bases are a match to TRBD1. The germline V gene has CDR1 SGHTA and CDR2 FQGNSA. The CDR3 runs to 15 residues. V lost 5 bases and J lost 0; bases outside the gene matches: 4. In nucleotides, the CDR3 is TGTGCCAGCAGCATGGACAGGGGGTTCTCCTACGAGCAGTACTTC. This gives the protein CASSMDRGFSYEQYF.

The V call is TRBV4-1, the J call TRBJ2-1; TRBD2 matches 8 bases. V was clipped by 2 bases and J by 6 bases; unmatched bases: 6. Germline loops: CDR1 MGHRA, CDR2 YSYEKL. This CDR3 contains 15 residues. The CDR3 is CASSQYTGGPNEQFF. Written as DNA, the CDR3 is TGCGCCAGCAGCCAATACACGGGGGGGCCCAATGAGCAGTTCTTC.

V usage is TRBV7-9 and J usage is TRBJ2-2, with 8 bases aligning to TRBD1. The CDR3 runs to 15 residues. Germline CDR1 reads SEHNR; CDR2 reads FQNEAQ (reference sequence). With V trimmed by 1 base and J by 6 bases, 4 bases remained unmatched. The DNA for the CDR3 is TGTGCCAGCAGCTTAGAGGGACAGGTGGCCGGGGAGCTGTTTTTT. Translating it yields CASSLEGQVAGELFF.

This chain links TRBV20-1 with TRBJ2-5; possibly TRBD2 for D (6 bases). The germline CDR1 and CDR2 sequences are DFQATT and SNEGSKA (reference sequence). The CDR3 loop spans 11 amino acids. CDR3 region: CLTGGDETQYF. CDR3 DNA sequence: TGCCTTACGGGCGGGGATGAGACCCAGTACTTC.

V usage is TRBV5-1 and J usage is TRBJ2-3; D uncertain. Looked up from germline, CDR1 is SGHRS and CDR2 is YFSETQ. The CDR3 consists of 14 residues. The ends were cut back, 3 bases at V and 0 bases at J, with 8 bases in the middle. The CDR3 spells CASSWYGSTDTQYF. The CDR3 nucleotides are TGCGCCAGCAGCTGGTACGGGAGCACAGATACGCAGTATTTT.

The J gene is TRBJ2-7, the V gene TRBV7-6; weak D call: TRBD2 (5 bases). The CDR3 covers 15 residues. Germline V CDR1 and CDR2: SGHVS, FNYEAQ. V dropped 1 base and J dropped 5 bases, with 15 bases sitting between them. Here the CDR3 reads CASSLVSVTGDEQYF. The CDR3 DNA reads TGTGCCAGCAGCTTAGTATCGGTTACCGGGGACGAGCAGTACTTC.

The V call is TRBV13, the J call TRBJ2-5; TRBD2 matches 10 bases. Losses at the gene ends were 5 bases for V and 4 bases for J; bases not matched to a gene: 4. CDR1 and CDR2 from the germline V gene are PRHDT and FYEKMQ (reference sequence). The CDR3 is 14 amino acids. CDR3 region: CASSPGLAVETQYF. The CDR3 DNA sequence: TGTGCCAGCAGCCCCGGACTAGCGGTAGAGACCCAGTACTTC.

The genes are TRBV19 and TRBJ1-1; 7 nucleotides align to TRBD1. The J segment lost 5 bases and the V segment lost 3 bases, leaving 9 bases of the junction unmatched. CDR1 is LNHDA, CDR2 SQIVND, per germline (reference sequence). The CDR3 is 15 residues long. CDR3 residues: CASSIQGVRRTEAFF. The CDR3, as DNA: TGTGCCAGTAGTATCCAGGGGGTGAGGCGGACTGAAGCTTTCTTT.